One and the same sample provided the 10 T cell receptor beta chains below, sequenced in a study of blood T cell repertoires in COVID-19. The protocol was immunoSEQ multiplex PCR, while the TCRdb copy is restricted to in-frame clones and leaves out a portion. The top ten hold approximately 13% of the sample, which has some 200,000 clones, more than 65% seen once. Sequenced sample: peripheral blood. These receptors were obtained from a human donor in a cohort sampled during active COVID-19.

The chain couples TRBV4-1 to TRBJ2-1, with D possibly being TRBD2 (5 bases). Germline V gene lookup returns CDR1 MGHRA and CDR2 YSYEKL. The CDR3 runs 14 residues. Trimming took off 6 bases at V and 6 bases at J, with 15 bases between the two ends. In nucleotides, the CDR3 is TGCGCCAGCAGGCTACGCCTAGCTGCCAATGAGCAGTTCTTC. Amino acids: CASRLRLAANEQFF.

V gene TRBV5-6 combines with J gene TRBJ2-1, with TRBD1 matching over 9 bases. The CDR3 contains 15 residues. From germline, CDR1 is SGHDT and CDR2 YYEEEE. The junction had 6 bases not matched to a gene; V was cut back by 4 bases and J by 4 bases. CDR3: CASSSPGTGYNEQFF. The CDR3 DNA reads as TGTGCCAGCAGCAGCCCCGGGACAGGGTACAATGAGCAGTTCTTC.

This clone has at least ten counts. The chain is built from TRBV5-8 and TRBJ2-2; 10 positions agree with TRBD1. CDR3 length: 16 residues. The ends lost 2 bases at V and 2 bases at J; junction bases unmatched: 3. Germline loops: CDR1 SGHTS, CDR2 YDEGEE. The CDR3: CASSFQTGGNTGELFF. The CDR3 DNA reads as TGTGCCAGCAGCTTCCAGACAGGGGGCAACACCGGGGAGCTGTTTTTT.

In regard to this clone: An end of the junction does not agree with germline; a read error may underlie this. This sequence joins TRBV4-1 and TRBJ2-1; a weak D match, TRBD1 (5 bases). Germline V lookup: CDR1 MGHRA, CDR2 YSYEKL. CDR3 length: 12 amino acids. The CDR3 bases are TGCGCCAGCAGACAAGACCCAGGGGAGCAGTTCTTC. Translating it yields CASRQDPGEQFF.

The CDR3 DNA reads as TGTGCCAGCAGCCACGGGGACAGGGTCAGGGAAGATTCACCCCTCCACTTT. It specifies CASSHGDRVREDSPLHF. The rearrangement joins TRBV3-1 (or the pseudogene TRBV3-2) to TRBJ1-6; 9 positions match TRBD1. Per germline, CDR1 LGHDT and CDR2 YNNKEL (reference sequence). V shed 3 bases and J 8 bases; nucleotides not matched to a gene: 11. This CDR3 spans 17 amino acids.

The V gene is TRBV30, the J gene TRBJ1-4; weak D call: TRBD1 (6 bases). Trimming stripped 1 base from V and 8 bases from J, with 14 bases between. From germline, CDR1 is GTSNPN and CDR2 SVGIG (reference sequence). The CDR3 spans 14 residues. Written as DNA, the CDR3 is TGTGCCTGGAGTGGCGCAGGGGCCGGAGAAAAACTGTTTTTT. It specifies CAWSGAGAGEKLFF.

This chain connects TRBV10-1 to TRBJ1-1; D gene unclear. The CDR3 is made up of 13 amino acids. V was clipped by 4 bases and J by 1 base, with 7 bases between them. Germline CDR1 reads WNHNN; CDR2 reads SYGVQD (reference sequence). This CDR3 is CASSGDWNTEAFF. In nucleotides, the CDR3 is TGCGCCAGCAGTGGAGACTGGAACACTGAAGCTTTCTTT.

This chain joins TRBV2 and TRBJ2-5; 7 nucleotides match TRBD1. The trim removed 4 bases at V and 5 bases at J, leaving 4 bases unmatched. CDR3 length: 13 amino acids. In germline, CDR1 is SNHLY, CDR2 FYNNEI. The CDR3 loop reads CASSADRTETQYF. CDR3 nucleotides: TGTGCCAGCAGTGCGGACAGGACGGAGACCCAGTACTTC.

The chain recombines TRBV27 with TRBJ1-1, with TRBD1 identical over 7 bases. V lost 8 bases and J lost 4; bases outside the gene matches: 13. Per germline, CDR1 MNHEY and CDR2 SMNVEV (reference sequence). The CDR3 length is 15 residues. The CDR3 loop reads CASVRDRAGVTEAFF. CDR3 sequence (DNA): TGTGCCAGCGTTCGTGACAGGGCAGGGGTCACTGAAGCTTTCTTT.

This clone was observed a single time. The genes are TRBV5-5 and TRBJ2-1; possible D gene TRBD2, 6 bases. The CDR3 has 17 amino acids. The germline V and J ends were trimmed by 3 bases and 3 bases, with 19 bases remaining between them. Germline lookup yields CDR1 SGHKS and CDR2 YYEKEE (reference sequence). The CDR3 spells CASSWDPSGLDYNEQFF. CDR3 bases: TGTGCCAGCAGCTGGGACCCCAGCGGGCTCGACTACAATGAGCAGTTCTTC.